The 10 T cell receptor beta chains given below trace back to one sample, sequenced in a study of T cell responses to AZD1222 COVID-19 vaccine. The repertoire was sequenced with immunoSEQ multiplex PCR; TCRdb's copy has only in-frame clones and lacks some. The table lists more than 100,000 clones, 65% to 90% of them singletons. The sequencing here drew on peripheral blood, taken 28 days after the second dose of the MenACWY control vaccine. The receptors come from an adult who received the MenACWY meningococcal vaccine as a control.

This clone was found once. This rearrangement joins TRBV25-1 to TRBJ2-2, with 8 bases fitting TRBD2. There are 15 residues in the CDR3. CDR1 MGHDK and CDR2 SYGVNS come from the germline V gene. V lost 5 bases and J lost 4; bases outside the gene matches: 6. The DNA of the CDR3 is TGTGCCAGCAGTAAGGCGGGGGGCTCCACCGGGGAGCTGTTTTTT. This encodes CASSKAGGSTGELFF.

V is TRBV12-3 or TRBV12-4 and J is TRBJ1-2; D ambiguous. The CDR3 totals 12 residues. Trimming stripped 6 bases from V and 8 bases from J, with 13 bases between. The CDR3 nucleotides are TGTGCCAGCAGGCCGTTGGGAGGAGGCTACACCTTC. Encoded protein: CASRPLGGGYTF.

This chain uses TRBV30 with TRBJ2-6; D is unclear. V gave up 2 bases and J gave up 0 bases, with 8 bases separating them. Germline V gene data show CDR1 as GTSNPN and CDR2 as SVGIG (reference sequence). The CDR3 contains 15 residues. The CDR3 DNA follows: TGTGCCTGGAGTTATTGGGACTCTGGGGCCAACGTCCTGACTTTC. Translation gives CAWSYWDSGANVLTF.

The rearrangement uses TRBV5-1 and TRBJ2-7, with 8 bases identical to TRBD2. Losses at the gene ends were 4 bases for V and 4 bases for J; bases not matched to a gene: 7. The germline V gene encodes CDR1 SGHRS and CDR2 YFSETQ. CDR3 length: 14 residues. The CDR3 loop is CASSRGREGYEQYF. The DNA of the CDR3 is TGCGCCAGCAGCAGGGGCCGGGAGGGTTACGAGCAGTACTTC.

The DNA of the CDR3 is TGTGCCAGCATGCCAGCGGGAGGCTACAATGAGCAGTTCTTC. This translates into CASMPAGGYNEQFF. This chain links TRBV2 with TRBJ2-1; TRBD2 agrees at 9 bases. This CDR3 spans 14 amino acids. In germline, CDR1 is SNHLY, CDR2 FYNNEI. With 7 bases clipped from V and 3 bases from J, the junction kept 4 bases outside the gene matches.

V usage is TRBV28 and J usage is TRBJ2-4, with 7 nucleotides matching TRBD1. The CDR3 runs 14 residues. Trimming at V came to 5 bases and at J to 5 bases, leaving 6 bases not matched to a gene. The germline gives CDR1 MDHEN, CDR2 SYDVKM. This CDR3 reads CASSQTGLENIQYF. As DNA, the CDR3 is TGTGCCAGCAGTCAGACAGGGTTGGAAAACATTCAGTACTTC.

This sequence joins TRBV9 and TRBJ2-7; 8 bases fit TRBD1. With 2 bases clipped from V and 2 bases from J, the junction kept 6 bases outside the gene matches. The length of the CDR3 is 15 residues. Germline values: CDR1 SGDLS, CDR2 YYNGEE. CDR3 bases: TGTGCCAGCAGCGTGGGGGACAGGCTTCCCTACGAGCAGTACTTC. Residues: CASSVGDRLPYEQYF.

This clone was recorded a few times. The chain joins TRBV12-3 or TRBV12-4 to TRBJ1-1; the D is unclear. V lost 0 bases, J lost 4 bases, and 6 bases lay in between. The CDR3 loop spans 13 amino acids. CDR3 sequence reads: CASSLAGPTEAFF. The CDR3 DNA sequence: TGTGCCAGCAGTTTAGCAGGGCCCACTGAAGCTTTCTTT.

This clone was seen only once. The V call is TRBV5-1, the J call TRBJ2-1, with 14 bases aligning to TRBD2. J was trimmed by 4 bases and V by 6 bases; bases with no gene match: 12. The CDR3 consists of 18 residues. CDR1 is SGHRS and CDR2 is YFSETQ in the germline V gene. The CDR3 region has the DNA TGCGCCAGCACCGCCTCCGGGACTAGCGGGAGCCAGTACAATGAGCAGTTCTTC. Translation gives CASTASGTSGSQYNEQFF.

The CDR3 coding sequence is TGTGCCAGCAGCTTGCGCATGAGCTCCTATAATTCACCCCTCCACTTT. It is translated as CASSLRMSSYNSPLHF. This rearrangement joins TRBV5-5 to TRBJ1-6; D ambiguous. Germline V lookup: CDR1 SGHKS, CDR2 YYEKEE (reference sequence). V was trimmed by 1 base and J by 0 bases, leaving 8 bases between them. The CDR3 length is 16 residues.